These 21 T cell receptor beta chains were sequenced from one sample in a study of radiotherapy plus CTLA-4 blockade in lung cancer. Here immunoSEQ multiplex PCR was the method, and the copy in TCRdb shows in-frame clones only, minus some. In the table there are about 23,000 clones, about two thirds of which are singletons. Sequenced material: peripheral blood, taken from a patient treated with radiotherapy plus ipilimumab. These receptors all stem from a human donor with non-small cell lung cancer whose response to radiotherapy plus ipilimumab could not be evaluated.

V and J are TRBV27 and TRBJ2-7; TRBD2 aligns across 7 bases. In germline, CDR1 is MNHEY, CDR2 SMNVEV (reference sequence). Trimming cost V 6 bases and J 1 base; bases outside gene matches: 12. The CDR3 loop spans 16 amino acids. In DNA, the CDR3 is TGTGCCAGCAGCTCGAACCCCGAGCGGGAATCCTACGAGCAGTACTTC. It specifies CASSSNPERESYEQYF.

This sequence joins TRBV6-4 and TRBJ2-1, with TRBD1 identical over 9 bases. The CDR3 consists of 15 residues. The V segment lost 4 bases and the J segment 8 bases; nucleotides outside the gene matches: 9. Germline CDR1 and CDR2: MRHNA and SNTAGT. CDR3 protein: CASSARGTGIDEQFF. As DNA, the CDR3 is TGTGCCAGCAGTGCTAGGGGGACAGGGATCGATGAGCAGTTCTTC.

This clone was picked up one time. The CDR3 nucleotides are TGTGCCAGCAGCTTCGGCAGGGGGCTTGGTGGCTACACCTTC. Encoded protein: CASSFGRGLGGYTF. V and J are TRBV7-2 and TRBJ1-2; 8 bases map to TRBD1. This CDR3 has 14 residues. Germline lookup yields CDR1 SGHTA and CDR2 FQGNSA. V lost 3 bases to trimming and J lost 7 bases; unmatched junction nucleotides: 7.

This clone was seen a single time. This rearrangement joins TRBV7-9 to TRBJ1-3; unclear D gene. The ends were cut back, 2 bases at V and 0 bases at J, with 8 bases in the middle. Germline loops: CDR1 SEHNR, CDR2 FQNEAQ (reference sequence). The CDR3 has 15 residues. CDR3 amino acids: CASSLRGSSGNTIYF. The CDR3 region has the DNA TGTGCCAGCAGCTTACGAGGCAGCTCTGGAAACACCATATATTTT.

The chain recombines TRBV15 with TRBJ2-3, with 7 bases lining up with TRBD2. Germline loops: CDR1 LNHNV, CDR2 YYDKDF (reference sequence). After removal of 4 bases from V and 5 bases from J, the junction contained 12 bases not matched to a gene. This CDR3 region has 16 residues. This CDR3 reads CATSMGWGGEIDTQYF. The DNA for the CDR3 is TGTGCCACCAGCATGGGTTGGGGGGGTGAAATAGATACGCAGTATTTT. Drawing the rest from reference TRBV15 and TRBJ2-3, the complete variable domain is DAMVIQNPRYQVTQFGKPVTLSCSQTLNHNVMYWYQQKSSQAPKLLFHYYDKDFNNEADTPDNFQSRRPNTSFCFLDIRSPGLGDTAMYLCATSMGWGGEIDTQYFGPGTRLTVL.

This clone was observed a single time. The chain carries TRBV13 and TRBJ2-3, with 11 bases identical to TRBD2. The CDR3 is 15 amino acids. CDR1 PRHDT and CDR2 FYEKMQ come from the germline V gene (reference sequence). Unmatched junction bases numbered 4, after V lost 4 bases and J lost 4 bases. DNA of the CDR3: TGTGCCAGCAGCTCTAGCGGGAGGTTCTCAGATACGCAGTATTTT. As protein: CASSSSGRFSDTQYF.

J is TRBJ2-2 and V is TRBV27; 7 nucleotides agree with TRBD2. The CDR3 contains 14 residues. Germline V CDR1 and CDR2: MNHEY, SMNVEV (reference sequence). The V gene end was trimmed by 8 bases and the J gene end by 6 bases; junction bases not matched to a gene: 9. The CDR3 here is CASPPAGRPGELFF. The CDR3, as DNA: TGTGCCAGCCCCCCCGCCGGGAGGCCCGGGGAGCTGTTTTTT.

This clone was seen a few times. The rearrangement uses TRBV5-4 and TRBJ1-3, with 8 nucleotides matching TRBD1. Germline V gene sequence: CDR1 SGHNT, CDR2 YYREEE (reference sequence). CDR3 length equals 14 residues. Trimming removed 4 bases from V and 4 bases from J; junction bases left unmatched: 4. This chain's CDR3 is CASSADRVGNTIYF. CDR3 in DNA: TGTGCCAGCAGCGCGGACAGGGTAGGAAACACCATATATTTT.

The chain uses TRBV19 and TRBJ1-2; 9 bases line up with TRBD1. From germline, CDR1 is LNHDA and CDR2 SQIVND (reference sequence). Trimming at V came to 6 bases and at J to 4 bases, leaving 12 bases not matched to a gene. The CDR3 is 16 amino acids. This CDR3 reads CASSPEGTGSLYGYTF. For the CDR3, the DNA is TGTGCCAGTAGCCCGGAGGGGACAGGGTCCCTCTATGGCTACACCTTC. The full variable domain, with the rest looked up from reference TRBV19 and TRBJ1-2, is DGGITQSPKYLFRKEGQNVTLSCEQNLNHDAMYWYRQDPGQGLRLIYYSQIVNDFQKGDIAEGYSVSREKKESFPLTVTSAQKNPTAFYLCASSPEGTGSLYGYTFGSGTRLTVV.

This chain's CDR3 is CASSLGIASGTSGYNEQFF. The CDR3 DNA reads as TGCGCCAGCAGCTTGGGTATTGCTTCCGGGACTAGCGGCTACAATGAGCAGTTCTTC. This rearrangement joins TRBV5-1 to TRBJ2-1, with 11 nucleotides matching TRBD2. Looked up from germline, CDR1 is SGHRS and CDR2 is YFSETQ. The CDR3 totals 19 residues. J was trimmed by 3 bases and V by 0 bases; bases with no gene match: 11.

The chain combines TRBV19 with TRBJ1-4, with a weak D call TRBD1 (6 bases). CDR1 and CDR2 from the germline V gene are LNHDA and SQIVND (reference sequence). The CDR3 covers 14 residues. Between the trimmed V and J ends, which lost 4 bases and 3 bases, there was a span of 9 bases. The CDR3 bases are TGTGCCAGTAGTACCAGGGGTCCTAATGAAAAACTGTTTTTT. It is translated as CASSTRGPNEKLFF.

The gene calls are TRBV7-2 and TRBJ2-7, with 7 bases fitting TRBD1. The length of the CDR3 is 15 residues. CDR1 and CDR2 from the germline V gene are SGHTA and FQGNSA. Trimming took 3 bases from V and 4 from J; bases not matched to a gene: 9. The CDR3 spells CASSFGYRGKYEQYF. DNA for the CDR3: TGTGCCAGCAGCTTTGGGTACAGGGGTAAATACGAGCAGTACTTC.

This clone was seen a few times. The J gene is TRBJ2-7, the V gene TRBV5-8, with 7 nucleotides matching TRBD2. This CDR3 has 14 amino acids. Germline V gives CDR1 SGHTS, CDR2 YDEGEE. Trimming removed 2 bases from V and 5 bases from J; junction bases left unmatched: 7. CDR3 DNA: TGTGCCAGCAGCTTCGGGGAGGGATTAGACGAGCAGTACTTC. This encodes CASSFGEGLDEQYF.

This clone was detected a few times. The chain combines TRBV28 with TRBJ2-1; TRBD2 agrees at 8 bases. There are 17 residues in the CDR3. CDR1 and CDR2 from the germline V gene are MDHEN and SYDVKM. V lost 7 bases, J lost 7 bases, and 18 bases stayed unmatched. The CDR3: CASIPSPGREEGNEQFF. CDR3 nucleotides: TGTGCCAGCATCCCCTCACCGGGGCGGGAGGAGGGAAATGAGCAGTTCTTC.

This clone was seen a handful of times. V usage is TRBV7-6 and J usage is TRBJ2-5; 10 bases are a match to TRBD2. Germline V gene sequence: CDR1 SGHVS, CDR2 FNYEAQ. J was trimmed by 5 bases and V by 5 bases; bases with no gene match: 8. There are 15 residues in the CDR3. CDR3 bases: TGTGCCAGCAGCCCGCTAGCGGGAGAGGACGAGACCCAGTACTTC. Translated, it gives CASSPLAGEDETQYF.

This sequence joins TRBV5-1 and TRBJ2-1, with 9 bases identical to TRBD2. Germline-derived CDR1 and CDR2 are SGHRS and YFSETQ. This CDR3 spans 14 amino acids. V lost 0 bases to trimming and J lost 8 bases; unmatched junction nucleotides: 3. The CDR3 DNA follows: TGCGCCAGCAGCTTGGTTAGCGGGAGAGATGAGCAGTTCTTC. Translated, it gives CASSLVSGRDEQFF. Using reference TRBV5-1 and TRBJ2-1 for the parts outside the CDR3, the full variable domain is KAGVTQTPRYLIKTRGQQVTLSCSPISGHRSVSWYQQTPGQGLQFLFEYFSETQRNKGNFPGRFSGRQFSNSRSEMNVSTLELGDSALYLCASSLVSGRDEQFFGPGTRLTVL.

The chain combines TRBV7-7 with TRBJ2-1; 12 nucleotides agree with TRBD2. The germline gives CDR1 SSHAT, CDR2 FNYEAQ (reference sequence). The CDR3 has 15 amino acids. With 2 bases clipped from V and 6 bases from J, the junction kept 2 bases outside the gene matches. CDR3 sequence: CASSLSSGRANEQFF. The CDR3 DNA is TGTGCCAGCAGCTTATCTAGCGGGAGGGCCAATGAGCAGTTCTTC.

The J gene is TRBJ1-5, the V gene TRBV2; D might be TRBD1 (5 bases). CDR1 and CDR2 (germline): SNHLY, FYNNEI. This CDR3 is 16 amino acids long. The V gene lost 5 bases and the J gene lost 3 bases, with 17 bases spanning the gap. This CDR3 reads CASSPGAGIANQPQHF. DNA of the CDR3: TGTGCCAGCAGTCCCGGTGCAGGGATTGCCAATCAGCCCCAGCATTTT.

The chain employs TRBV30 and TRBJ1-2; 10 bases align to TRBD1. Germline V gene data show CDR1 as GTSNPN and CDR2 as SVGIG (reference sequence). The J segment lost 5 bases and the V segment lost 2 bases, leaving 5 bases of the junction unmatched. The CDR3 has 14 residues. In DNA, the CDR3 is TGTGCCTGGAGTCCTACGGGACAGGGGTATGGCTACACCTTC. Translation gives CAWSPTGQGYGYTF.

The chain joins TRBV28 to TRBJ1-4; 9 bases are a match to TRBD1. The trim removed 5 bases at V and 10 bases at J, leaving 11 bases unmatched. This CDR3 is built from 15 residues. Germline V CDR1 and CDR2: MDHEN, SYDVKM. The CDR3 DNA reads TGTGCCAGCAGTGATGACGGACAGGGGATCGGAAAACTGTTTTTT. Protein sequence: CASSDDGQGIGKLFF.

This sequence joins TRBV5-1 and TRBJ2-7, with D tentatively TRBD2 (5 bases). Germline CDR1 reads SGHRS; CDR2 reads YFSETQ. The V end was cut by 1 base, the J end by 6 bases, with 14 bases between. This CDR3 contains 14 residues. This CDR3 reads CASSLRAEDREQYF. As DNA, the CDR3 is TGCGCCAGCAGCTTGCGAGCGGAGGACCGCGAGCAGTACTTC. Combining the CDR3 with reference TRBV5-1 and TRBJ2-7 gives the whole variable domain KAGVTQTPRYLIKTRGQQVTLSCSPISGHRSVSWYQQTPGQGLQFLFEYFSETQRNKGNFPGRFSGRQFSNSRSEMNVSTLELGDSALYLCASSLRAEDREQYFGPGTRLTVT.